Listed here are 6 T cell receptor beta chains from one sample, sequenced in a study of cytomegalovirus exposure and HLA in healthy donors. The PCR employed 60 Vbeta primers together with 13 Jbeta primers. This table comes from immunoSEQ multiplex PCR, and its TCRdb copy is limited to in-frame clones, with some not included. Found here are about 150,000 clones, about 83% of them singletons; the top ten hold 4%. Source material: PBMCs. These receptors were collected from a woman aged 40 to 50 in good health and CMV-seronegative.

The chain recombines TRBV7-9 with TRBJ2-7; D is uncertain. V lost 10 bases and J lost 3, with 10 bases in between. The germline V gene encodes CDR1 SEHNR and CDR2 FQNEAQ (reference sequence). The length of the CDR3 is 11 residues. In DNA form, the CDR3 reads TGTGCCACCCGACAAAACTACGAGCAGTACTTC. Protein: CATRQNYEQYF.

The rearrangement joins TRBV2 to TRBJ2-1; a weak D match, TRBD1 (6 bases). The CDR3 extends over 15 amino acids. Germline V lookup: CDR1 SNHLY, CDR2 FYNNEI. The V end was cut by 7 bases, the J end by 8 bases, with 21 bases between. Here the CDR3 reads CASTARGRGGDEQFF. DNA of the CDR3: TGTGCCAGCACCGCGAGGGGCAGGGGCGGAGATGAGCAGTTCTTC.

This chain connects TRBV7-2 to TRBJ2-7; 13 positions match TRBD2. Germline-derived CDR1 and CDR2 are SGHTA and FQGNSA. The CDR3 runs to 15 residues. V lost 5 bases and J lost 2; bases outside the gene matches: 3. The chain's CDR3 is CASSHTSGGAYEQYF. The CDR3 DNA reads as TGTGCCAGCAGCCACACTAGCGGGGGGGCCTACGAGCAGTACTTC.

This clone was found a few times. The chain has TRBV7-8 and TRBJ1-2, with D uncertain. The CDR3 loop spans 13 amino acids. V was clipped by 5 bases and J by 7 bases, with 14 bases between them. The V gene's germline CDR1 is SGHVS and CDR2 FQNEAQ. In DNA form, the CDR3 reads TGTGCCAGCAGCCCTAGTTGGGAGGGTGGCTACACCTTC. This encodes CASSPSWEGGYTF. Variable domain in full (rest from reference TRBV7-8 and TRBJ1-2): GAGVSQSPRYKVAKRGQDVALRCDPISGHVSLFWYQQALGQGPEFLTYFQNEAQLDKSGLPSDRFFAERPEGSVSTLKIQRTQQEDSAVYLCASSPSWEGGYTFGSGTRLTVV.

V is TRBV6-6 and J is TRBJ2-1; 8 bases align to TRBD1. In germline, CDR1 is MNHNY, CDR2 SVGAGI (reference sequence). V trimming: 6 bases; J trimming: 3 bases; junction bases outside the gene matches: 7. The CDR3 is 15 amino acids. The CDR3 is CASRIGTGLYNEQFF. DNA of the CDR3: TGTGCCAGCAGAATCGGGACAGGACTCTACAATGAGCAGTTCTTC.

The chain uses TRBV18 and TRBJ2-6, with TRBD1 identical over 7 bases. V dropped 1 base and J dropped 0; count of bases not matched to a gene: 3. The CDR3 is 17 amino acids. The germline gives CDR1 KGHSH, CDR2 LQKENI. The CDR3 DNA sequence: TGTGCCAGCTCACCACAGGGGGCAGGCTCTGGGGCCAACGTCCTGACTTTC. Translated: CASSPQGAGSGANVLTF. Based on the CDR3 plus reference TRBV18 and TRBJ2-6, the full variable domain is NAGVMQNPRHLVRRRGQEARLRCSPMKGHSHVYWYRQLPEEGLKFMVYLQKENIIDESGMPKERFSAEFPKEGPSILRIQQVVRGDSAAYFCASSPQGAGSGANVLTFGAGSRLTVL.